These 2 T cell receptor beta chains came from one sample sequenced in a study of ipilimumab plus nivolumab after autologous stem cell transplantation. Libraries were prepared by immunoSEQ multiplex PCR; TCRdb keeps only in-frame clonotypes and omits some of them. The top ten hold 0.7% to 0.95% of the sample, which has around 45,000 clones, about 88% seen once. Specimen: PBMCs, collected in a trial of ipilimumab plus nivolumab as post-transplant consolidation. These receptors all come from a male donor with multiple myeloma.

This chain uses TRBV4-2 with TRBJ1-5; D remains unclear. V lost 2 bases to trimming and J lost 0 bases, with 5 bases between them. The germline V gene encodes CDR1 LGHNA and CDR2 YNFKEQ. This CDR3 contains 14 residues. This chain's CDR3 is CASSQTDSNQPQHF. The CDR3, as DNA: TGTGCCAGCAGCCAAACAGATAGCAATCAGCCCCAGCATTTT.

V usage is TRBV19 and J usage is TRBJ1-5, with 10 nucleotides matching TRBD1. V dropped 8 bases and J dropped 6; count of bases not matched to a gene: 7. From germline, CDR1 is LNHDA and CDR2 SQIVND (reference sequence). CDR3 length: 14 residues. CDR3 amino acids: CASGDRGISQPQHF. CDR3 bases: TGTGCCAGTGGGGACAGGGGAATTTCTCAGCCCCAGCATTTT.